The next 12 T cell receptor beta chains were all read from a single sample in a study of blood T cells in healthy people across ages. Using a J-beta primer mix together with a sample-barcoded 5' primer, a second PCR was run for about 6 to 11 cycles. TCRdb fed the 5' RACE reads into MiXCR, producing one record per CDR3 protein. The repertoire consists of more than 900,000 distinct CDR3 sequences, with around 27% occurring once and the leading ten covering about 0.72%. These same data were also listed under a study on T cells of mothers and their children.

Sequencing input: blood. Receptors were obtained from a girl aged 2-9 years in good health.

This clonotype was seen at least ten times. Here the CDR3 DNA reads TGTGCCAGCAGCCACGGGACCTACGAGCAGTACTTC. Residues: CASSHGTYEQYF. The rearrangement uses TRBV7-9 and TRBJ2-7; weak D call: TRBD2 (5 bases). Deletions cut 5 bases from V and 2 bases from J, with 7 bases between. CDR1 and CDR2 from the germline V gene are SEHNR and FQNEAQ (reference sequence). The CDR3 is 12 amino acids.

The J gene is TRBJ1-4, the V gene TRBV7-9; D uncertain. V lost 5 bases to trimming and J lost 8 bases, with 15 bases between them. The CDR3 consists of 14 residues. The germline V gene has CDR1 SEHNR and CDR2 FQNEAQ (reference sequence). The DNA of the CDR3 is TGTGCCAGCAGCCCTCAGGCTTCCAAGGAAAAACTGTTTTTT. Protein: CASSPQASKEKLFF.

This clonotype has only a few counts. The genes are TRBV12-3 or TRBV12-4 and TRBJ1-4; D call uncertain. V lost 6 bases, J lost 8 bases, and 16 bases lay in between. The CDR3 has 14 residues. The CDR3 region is CASSPLGMAEKLFF. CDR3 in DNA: TGTGCCAGCAGCCCCCTGGGTATGGCGGAAAAACTGTTTTTT.

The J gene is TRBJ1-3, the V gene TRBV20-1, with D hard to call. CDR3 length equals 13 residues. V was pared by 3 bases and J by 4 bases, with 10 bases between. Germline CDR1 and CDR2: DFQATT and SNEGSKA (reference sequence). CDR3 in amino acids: CSASRHPGNTIYF. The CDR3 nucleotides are TGCAGTGCTAGTCGCCACCCGGGAAACACCATATATTTT.

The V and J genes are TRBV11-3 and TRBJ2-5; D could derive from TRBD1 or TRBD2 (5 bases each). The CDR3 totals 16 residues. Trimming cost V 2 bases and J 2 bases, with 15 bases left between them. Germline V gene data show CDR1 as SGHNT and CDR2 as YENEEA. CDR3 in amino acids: CASSLRGTGTQETQYF. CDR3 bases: TGTGCCAGCAGCTTAAGGGGCACCGGGACGCAAGAGACCCAGTACTTC.

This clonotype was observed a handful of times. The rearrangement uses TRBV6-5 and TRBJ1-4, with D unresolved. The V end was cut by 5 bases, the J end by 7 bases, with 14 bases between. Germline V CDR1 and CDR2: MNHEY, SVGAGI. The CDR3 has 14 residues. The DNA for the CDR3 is TGTGCCAGCAGTGCGGGCTTCGTAACTGAAAAACTGTTTTTT. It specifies CASSAGFVTEKLFF.

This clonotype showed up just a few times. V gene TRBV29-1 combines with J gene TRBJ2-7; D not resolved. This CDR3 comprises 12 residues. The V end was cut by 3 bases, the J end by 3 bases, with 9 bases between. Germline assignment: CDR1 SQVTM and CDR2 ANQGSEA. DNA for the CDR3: TGCAGCGTTGAGGGTAACCACTACGAGCAGTACTTC. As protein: CSVEGNHYEQYF.

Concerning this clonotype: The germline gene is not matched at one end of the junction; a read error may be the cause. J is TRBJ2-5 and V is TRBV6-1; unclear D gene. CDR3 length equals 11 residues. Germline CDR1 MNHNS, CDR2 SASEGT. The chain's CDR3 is CASSGRDLAFF. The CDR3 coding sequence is TGTGCCAGCAGTGGCCGAGACTTAGCCTTCTTC.

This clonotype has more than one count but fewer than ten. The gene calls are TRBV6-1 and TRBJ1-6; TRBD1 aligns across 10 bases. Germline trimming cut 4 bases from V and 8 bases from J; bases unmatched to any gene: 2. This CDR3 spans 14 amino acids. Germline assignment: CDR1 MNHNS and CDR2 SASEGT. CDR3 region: CASSGQGAHSPLHF. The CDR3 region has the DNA TGTGCCAGCAGTGGACAGGGGGCGCATTCACCCCTCCACTTT.

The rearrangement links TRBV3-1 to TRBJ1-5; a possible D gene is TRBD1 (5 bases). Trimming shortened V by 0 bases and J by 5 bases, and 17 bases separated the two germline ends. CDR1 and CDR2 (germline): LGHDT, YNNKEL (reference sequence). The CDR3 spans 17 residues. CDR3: CASSQDGSGGYHQPQHF. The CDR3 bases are TGTGCCAGCAGCCAAGACGGTTCGGGGGGGTACCATCAGCCCCAGCATTTT.

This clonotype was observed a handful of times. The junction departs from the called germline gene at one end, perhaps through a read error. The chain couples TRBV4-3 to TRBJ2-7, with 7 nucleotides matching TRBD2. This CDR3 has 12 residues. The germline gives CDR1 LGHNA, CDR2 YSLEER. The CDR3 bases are TGCGCCAGCAGCCCCGGCGGGGGTCCCAGGCACTTC. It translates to CASSPGGGPRHF.

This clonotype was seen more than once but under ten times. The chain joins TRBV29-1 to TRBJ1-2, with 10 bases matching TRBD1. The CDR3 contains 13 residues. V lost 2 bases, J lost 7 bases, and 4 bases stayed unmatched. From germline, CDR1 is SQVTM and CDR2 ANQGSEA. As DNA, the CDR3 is TGCAGCGTTGAATCCAGGACAGGGGGTGGCTACACCTTC. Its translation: CSVESRTGGGYTF.